What follows is one T cell receptor beta chain and its context. Germline-derived CDR1 and CDR2 are WSHSY and SAAADI. The length of the CDR3 is 13 residues. V trimming: 8 bases; J trimming: 3 bases; junction bases outside the gene matches: 5. This record belongs to a study of control samples from healthy donors and cancer patients. Using immunoSEQ multiplex PCR, the repertoire was profiled, and TCRdb retains in-frame clones only, with some absent. The sample contains around 170,000 clones, around 90% of which appear only once. The V call is TRBV10-2, the J call TRBJ2-3, with 7 bases identical to TRBD2. The clonotype comes from a man aged 25-45 years in good health. The sequenced sample consisted of blood. CDR3 sequence reads: CASGLGGTDTQYF. For the CDR3, the DNA is TGCGCCAGCGGATTGGGGGGGACAGATACGCAGTATTTT.